The next 3 T cell receptor beta chains were all read from a single sample in a study of response to subunit inactivated influenza vaccine. TCRdb independently ran MiXCR on the RT-PCR reads; one entry per CDR3 protein. The data contain hundreds of thousands of distinct CDR3 sequences, roughly 13% of them singletons. Specimen: PBMCs from blood, collected about 14 days before vaccination. Source of these receptors: a man in his fifties who received an inactivated influenza vaccine.

This clonotype showed up just a few times. The V and J genes are TRBV12-3 or TRBV12-4 and TRBJ1-2, with D unresolved. This CDR3 spans 14 amino acids. Trimming left V 0 bases short and J 3 bases short, with 8 bases between. CDR3 in amino acids: CASSLATIDYGYTF. The DNA for the CDR3 is TGTGCCAGCAGTTTAGCAACAATTGACTATGGCTACACCTTC.

This clonotype has at least ten counts. V usage is TRBV29-1 and J usage is TRBJ2-1, with 7 bases fitting TRBD2. Trimming at V came to 6 bases and at J to 7 bases, leaving 9 bases not matched to a gene. The CDR3 spans 13 residues. Germline CDR1 reads SQVTM; CDR2 reads ANQGSEA. The CDR3 protein is CSVDAGEGNEQFF. In nucleotides, the CDR3 is TGCAGCGTCGATGCGGGGGAGGGAAATGAGCAGTTCTTC.

Here the CDR3 DNA reads TGTGCCAGCAGCCCCAGCTCGGGGCGGGAGGGCCGGAATGAGCAGTTCTTC. Its protein product is CASSPSSGREGRNEQFF. V is TRBV28 and J is TRBJ2-1, with 9 nucleotides matching TRBD2. The germline gives CDR1 MDHEN, CDR2 SYDVKM. This CDR3 comprises 17 residues. V gave up 6 bases and J gave up 7 bases; unmatched junction bases: 16.